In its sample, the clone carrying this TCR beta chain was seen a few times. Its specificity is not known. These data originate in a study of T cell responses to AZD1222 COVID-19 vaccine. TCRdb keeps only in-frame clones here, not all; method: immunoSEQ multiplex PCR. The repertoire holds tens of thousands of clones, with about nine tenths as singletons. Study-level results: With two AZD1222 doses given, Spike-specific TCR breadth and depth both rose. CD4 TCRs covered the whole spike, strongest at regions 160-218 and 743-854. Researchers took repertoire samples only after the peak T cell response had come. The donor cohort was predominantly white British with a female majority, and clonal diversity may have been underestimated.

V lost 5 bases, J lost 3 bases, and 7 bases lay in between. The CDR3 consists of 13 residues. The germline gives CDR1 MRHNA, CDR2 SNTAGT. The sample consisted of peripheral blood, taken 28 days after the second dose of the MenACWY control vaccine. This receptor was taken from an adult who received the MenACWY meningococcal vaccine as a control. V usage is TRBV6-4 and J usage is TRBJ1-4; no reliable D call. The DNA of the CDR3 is TGTGCCAGCAGTATGGGCCCTAATGAAAAACTGTTTTTT. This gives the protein CASSMGPNEKLFF.